A selection of T cell receptor beta chains follows, all from one sample in a study of T cells in Graves' hyperthyroidism and ophthalmopathy. TCRdb analysed the multiplex PCR reads with MiXCR anew, one entry per CDR3 protein. This table has around 200,000 distinct CDR3 sequences, about 17% appearing once. The specimen sequenced was blood. Receptor source: a man aged 40-49 years with Graves' hyperthyroidism. Both conserved end residues are part of each CDR3. A D gene is named only where the DNA matches it firmly. Clone size is stated in some rows and not others, as once, few, many or a class when expanded.

D gene,clone size,V gene,J gene,CDR3 DNA,CDR3 protein
NA,many,TRBV30,TRBJ1-2,TGTGCCTGGAGTAAACAGGGCGGGTATGGCTACACCTTC,CAWSKQGGYGYTF
NA,NA,TRBV6-1,TRBJ1-5,TGTGCCAGCAGTACCTTCCCCCCGTATAGCAATCAGCCCCAGCATTTT,CASSTFPPYSNQPQHF
NA,many,TRBV7-2,TRBJ1-4,TGTGCCAGCAGCTTAGATTACCCGGGACGGAACCCATTTAATGAAAAACTGTTTTTT,CASSLDYPGRNPFNEKLFF
NA,few,TRBV28,TRBJ1-4,TGTGCCAGCAGTTTGGGGTCCTGGAATGGCGGCTTTAATGAAAAACTGTTTTTT,CASSLGSWNGGFNEKLFF
NA,NA,TRBV5-1,TRBJ2-2,TGCGCCAGCACCACGTCGATAGGGCCGTACACCGGGGAGCTGTTTTTT,CASTTSIGPYTGELFF
NA,NA,TRBV18,TRBJ1-1,TGTGCCAGCTCACCTACGACAGGCGTTGAAGCTTTCTTT,CASSPTTGVEAFF
NA,many,TRBV11-1,TRBJ2-3,TGTGCCAGCAGCTTAGTAAGGACGAATACGCAGTATTTT,CASSLVRTNTQYF
TRBD1,many,TRBV3-1,TRBJ1-5,TGTGCCAGCAGCCGAAGGGGGCTGGGGTTTGACAATCAGCCCCAGCATTTT,CASSRRGLGFDNQPQHF
NA,NA,TRBV28,TRBJ2-2,TGTGCCAGCAGTTTTATACGGGGTGCCACCGGGGAGCTGTTTTTT,CASSFIRGATGELFF
TRBD1,many,TRBV6-2/TRBV6-3,TRBJ1-1,TGTGCCAGCAGTTACCTCAGGAGACAGGGTAACACTGAAGCTTTCTTT,CASSYLRRQGNTEAFF
TRBD1,once,TRBV27,TRBJ1-1,TGTGCCAGCAGTAACAGGGGGGGAGACACTGAAGCTTTCTTT,CASSNRGGDTEAFF
NA,NA,TRBV6-2/TRBV6-3,TRBJ1-1,TGTGCCAGCAGTGGCCGGACTCGATGGGGAGTGAACACTGAAGCTTTCTTT,CASSGRTRWGVNTEAFF
TRBD1,few,TRBV10-3,TRBJ2-7,TGTGCCATCAGACCCGGGACAGGGGTCTACGAGCAGTACTTC,CAIRPGTGVYEQYF
TRBD2,many,TRBV5-6,TRBJ2-2,TGTGCCAGCAGCTTGGCCTCGACTAGCGGAATCGGGGAGCTGTTTTTT,CASSLASTSGIGELFF
NA,many,TRBV28,TRBJ1-1,TGTGCCAGCAGCCCTGGGACGGGCACTGAAGCTTTCTTT,CASSPGTGTEAFF
NA,many,TRBV7-3,TRBJ2-6,TGTGCCAGCAGCTTAACGGCCTCTGGGGCCAACGTCCTGACTTTC,CASSLTASGANVLTF
NA,many,TRBV7-9,TRBJ1-4,TGTGCCAGCAGCTTAGATCTCCGGAGTGAAAAACTGTTTTTT,CASSLDLRSEKLFF
NA,many,TRBV7-3,TRBJ2-7,TGTGCCAGCAGTTTCGGGGTTCCCTACGAGCAGTACTTC,CASSFGVPYEQYF
TRBD2,many,TRBV5-1,TRBJ2-1,TGCGCCAGCAGCTTGTTAGCAGCGGGGGAGAATGAGCAGTTCTTC,CASSLLAAGENEQFF
NA,many,TRBV7-9,TRBJ2-7,TGTGCCAGCAGCCGCGCCGGGACGTCCCGCGAGCAGTACTTC,CASSRAGTSREQYF
TRBD1,NA,TRBV10-3,TRBJ1-5,TGTGCCATCAGAGCCGGGACAGATCTTTGGAATCAGCCCCAGCATTTT,CAIRAGTDLWNQPQHF
NA,many,TRBV13,TRBJ2-7,TGTGCCAGCAGCTTCCGGGGAACCTACGAGCAGTACTTC,CASSFRGTYEQYF
NA,many,TRBV10-3,TRBJ2-2,TGTGCCATCAGCCCCCTCACAGGAAGGGACACCGGGGAGCTGTTTTTT,CAISPLTGRDTGELFF
NA,few,TRBV2,TRBJ1-2,TGTGCCAGCAGTGATAGGGGTTTTCACTATGGCTACACCTTC,CASSDRGFHYGYTF
NA,NA,TRBV20-1,TRBJ1-5,TGCAGTGCTAGACGGGGGGATGTGGATCAGCCCCAGCATTTT,CSARRGDVDQPQHF
TRBD1,many,TRBV6-1,TRBJ1-1,TGTGCCAGCACCTGGACAGGAAGAAACACTGAAGCTTTCTTT,CASTWTGRNTEAFF
TRBD1,NA,TRBV27,TRBJ2-7,TGTGCCAGCAGTAAATGGGACAGGGCCTACGAGCAGTACTTC,CASSKWDRAYEQYF
TRBD1,many,TRBV7-9,TRBJ2-1,TGTGCCAGCAGCTTAGGACAGGGGGGGATCAATGAGCAGTTCTTC,CASSLGQGGINEQFF
NA,many,TRBV2,TRBJ1-1,TGTGCCAGCAGAGAGGACAGGAACACTGAAGCTTTCTTT,CASREDRNTEAFF
NA,NA,TRBV6-1,TRBJ2-5,TGTGCCAGCAGTGAACCCCCGGCCCAGGGGGAGACCCAGTACTTC,CASSEPPAQGETQYF
NA,many,TRBV4-3,TRBJ1-1,TGCGCCAGCAGTCCTGACGCCGAGAACACTGAAGCTTTCTTT,CASSPDAENTEAFF
NA,NA,TRBV9,TRBJ2-3,TGTGCCAGCAGCTCCGGACTATCACCAGATACGCAGTATTTT,CASSSGLSPDTQYF
NA,NA,TRBV12-3/TRBV12-4,TRBJ2-3,TGTGCCAGCACCCCCGCGGGGCCAGATACGCAGTATTTT,CASTPAGPDTQYF
NA,many,TRBV6-2/TRBV6-3,TRBJ1-5,TGTGCCAGCAGTGTCCCCTATAGCAATCAGCCCCAGCATTTT,CASSVPYSNQPQHF
TRBD2,many,TRBV3-1,TRBJ2-1,TGTGCCAGCAGCCAGGGGACTAGCGGGGGTCTCGGTGAGCAGTTCTTC,CASSQGTSGGLGEQFF
TRBD1,many,TRBV28,TRBJ1-1,TGTGCCAGCAGTACAGGGGGCCGGAACACTGAAGCTTTCTTT,CASSTGGRNTEAFF
NA,NA,TRBV13,TRBJ2-7,TGTGCCAGCAGCGGGTGGGGGGCCCGGGGTTACGAGCAGTACTTC,CASSGWGARGYEQYF
NA,many,TRBV20-1,TRBJ2-7,TGCAGTGCTCCCACAGAATTACAGGGATACGACGAGCAGTACTTC,CSAPTELQGYDEQYF
TRBD2,NA,TRBV6-1,TRBJ2-2,TGTGCCAGCAGATCCGGCGGGGGAGGCACCGGGGAGCTGTTTTTT,CASRSGGGGTGELFF
TRBD2,few,TRBV9,TRBJ2-2,TGTGCCAGCAGCTCTCCGAGCGGGGGGGATTACACCGGGGAGCTGTTTTTT,CASSSPSGGDYTGELFF
NA,many,TRBV9,TRBJ2-5,TGTGCCAGCAGCGTGCGGGGTAACCAAGAGACCCAGTACTTC,CASSVRGNQETQYF